Following are 6 T cell receptor beta chains from one sample sequenced in a study of response to subunit inactivated influenza vaccine. One entry per CDR3 protein, called by TCRdb with MiXCR from the RT-PCR reads. The repertoire has some 600,000 distinct CDR3 sequences, approximately 15% of them found once; the top ten carry roughly 7.2%. The input for sequencing was PBMCs from blood, taken approximately 15 days before vaccination. These receptors were taken from a man aged 50-59 years who received an inactivated influenza vaccine.

This clonotype appeared a few times. The chain joins TRBV3-1 to TRBJ1-5; TRBD1 is a possible D gene (6 bases). From germline, CDR1 is LGHDT and CDR2 YNNKEL (reference sequence). V was clipped by 3 bases and J by 4 bases, with 7 bases between them. CDR3 length equals 13 residues. The CDR3 sequence: CASSHDRNQPQHF. DNA for the CDR3: TGTGCCAGCAGCCATGACAGGAATCAGCCCCAGCATTTT.

This clonotype was counted only a few times. This chain joins TRBV6-2 or TRBV6-3 and TRBJ2-5; 10 bases match TRBD2. This CDR3 comprises 14 residues. Germline V CDR1 and CDR2: MNHEY, SVGEGT. Trimming cost V 7 bases and J 5 bases; bases outside gene matches: 7. The CDR3 region has the DNA TGTGCCAGCACGGCTAGCGGGAGCTTGGAGACCCAGTACTTC. Residues: CASTASGSLETQYF.

This clonotype turned up a few times. The gene calls are TRBV7-9 and TRBJ1-1; no definite D call. This CDR3 is built from 14 residues. Per germline, CDR1 SEHNR and CDR2 FQNEAQ (reference sequence). Trimming took 5 bases from V and 1 from J, leaving 11 bases between them. CDR3 sequence (DNA): TGTGCCAGCAGCCCCCAGCGTCCGAACACTGAAGCTTTCTTT. Its translation: CASSPQRPNTEAFF.

The CDR3 DNA is TGCAGTGCTAGATTTGGCAGGGGCGCCCGGGAGACCCAGTACTTC. As protein: CSARFGRGARETQYF. The chain recombines TRBV20-1 with TRBJ2-5, with D possibly being TRBD1 (6 bases). This CDR3 is 15 amino acids long. Germline V CDR1 and CDR2: DFQATT, SNEGSKA (reference sequence). V shed 2 bases and J shed 5 bases, with 18 bases lying between them.

The sample holds a few counts of this clonotype. This chain connects TRBV20-1 to TRBJ2-1, with 9 bases lining up with TRBD2. The V segment lost 1 base and the J segment 5 bases; nucleotides outside the gene matches: 12. This CDR3 spans 17 amino acids. CDR1 and CDR2 (germline): DFQATT, SNEGSKA (reference sequence). The CDR3 DNA sequence: TGCAGTGCTAGAGGCTTAATAGCGGGAGTGATACACAATGAGCAGTTCTTC. Protein product: CSARGLIAGVIHNEQFF.

The rearrangement joins TRBV5-1 to TRBJ2-2, with TRBD1 as a possible D gene (6 bases). The CDR3 has 16 residues. In germline, CDR1 is SGHRS, CDR2 YFSETQ. Between the trimmed V and J ends, which lost 4 bases and 5 bases, there was a span of 18 bases. The CDR3 DNA is TGCGCCAGCAGCACCGTGGTGGCAGGGGTAACCGGGGAGCTGTTTTTT. It encodes CASSTVVAGVTGELFF.